The sample holds a few counts of the clone carrying this TCR beta chain. What it binds is unknown. This sample was included in a study of blood T cells in healthy people across ages. Looking at the study overall: Per two T cells, template switching captured roughly one barcoded beta molecule. Regarding the study as a whole: When one million T cells were used, diversity estimates were thought to be underestimates.

For the second PCR, which ran for 7 to 11 cycles, a sample-barcoded 5' primer and a J-beta primer mix were used. Using its own MiXCR run on the 5' RACE reads, TCRdb lists one record per CDR3 protein. The sample has more than 700,000 distinct CDR3 sequences, around half seen once; the top ten hold roughly 40%. The sample taken for sequencing was blood. The origin of this receptor is a man at least 80 years old in good health.

CDR3 loop: CASSQPQGTPRTDTQYF. As DNA, the CDR3 is TGTGCCAGCAGCCAACCCCAGGGGACCCCTCGCACAGATACGCAGTATTTT. The chain recombines TRBV13 with TRBJ2-3; D possibly corresponds to TRBD1 (6 bases). CDR1 is PRHDT, CDR2 FYEKMQ, per germline (reference sequence). This CDR3 is built from 17 residues. Trimming shortened V by 5 bases and J by 1 base, and 19 bases separated the two germline ends.